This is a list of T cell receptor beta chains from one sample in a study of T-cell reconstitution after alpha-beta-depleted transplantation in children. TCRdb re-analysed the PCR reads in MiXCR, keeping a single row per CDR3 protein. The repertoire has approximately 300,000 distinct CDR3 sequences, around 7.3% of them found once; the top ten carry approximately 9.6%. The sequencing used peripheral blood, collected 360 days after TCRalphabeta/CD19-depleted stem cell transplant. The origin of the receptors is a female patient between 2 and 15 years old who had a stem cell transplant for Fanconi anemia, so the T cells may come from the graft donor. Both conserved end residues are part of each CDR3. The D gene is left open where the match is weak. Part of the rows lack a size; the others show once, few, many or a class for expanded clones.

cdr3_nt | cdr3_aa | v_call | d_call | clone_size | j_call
TGCGCCAGCAGACCCCCGGGACAGCTGGGGCAAGGGGCCGGGGAGCTGTTTTTT | CASRPPGQLGQGAGELFF | TRBV5-1 | TRBD1 | - | TRBJ2-2
TGCAGTGCTCCCTCCTTAGACAGGGCGATCAATGAGCAGTTCTTC | CSAPSLDRAINEQFF | TRBV20-1 | TRBD1 | many | TRBJ2-1
TGTGCCAGCCGCGTTTTAGGGGGTATCAACTCACCCCTCCACTTT | CASRVLGGINSPLHF | TRBV5-6 | - | many | TRBJ1-6
TGTGCCAGCAGCTTCTACCCGAACACTGAAGCTTTCTTT | CASSFYPNTEAFF | TRBV7-3 | - | many | TRBJ1-1
TGTGCCAGCTCACCAGTCGGGGGGCCAGGTTACGAGCAGTACTTC | CASSPVGGPGYEQYF | TRBV18 | - | - | TRBJ2-7
TGTGCCCTCAGGGGCCCCACAGGGGGCATAACTGGGAACACTGAAGCTTTCTTT | CALRGPTGGITGNTEAFF | TRBV3-1 | TRBD1 | - | TRBJ1-1
TGCGCCAGCAGCTTCGGCGGGAATGAAAAACTGTTTTTT | CASSFGGNEKLFF | TRBV5-1 | - | - | TRBJ1-4
TGTGCCAGCACCCCTGGGACTAGCGGGGAGAATGAGCAGTTCTTC | CASTPGTSGENEQFF | TRBV27 | TRBD2 | many | TRBJ2-1
TGTGCCAGCAGCTCCGGAGGGACAGGGGTCTACGAGCAGTACTTC | CASSSGGTGVYEQYF | TRBV13 | TRBD1 | few | TRBJ2-7
TGTGCCACCAGCCCCCAAGGACGGACTGAAGCTTTCTTT | CATSPQGRTEAFF | TRBV15 | - | many | TRBJ1-1
TGTGCCAGCAGCTACCGGGCCGGTGACGAGCAGTACTTC | CASSYRAGDEQYF | TRBV7-2 | - | few | TRBJ2-7
TGTGCCAGCAGCCAACCAGGGATCGGTAATGAAGCTTTATTT | CASSQPGIGNEALF | TRBV3-1 | - | - | TRBJ1-1
TGCGCCAGCAGCACTAGCGGGTTAAGAGATACGCAGTATTTT | CASSTSGLRDTQYF | TRBV4-1 | TRBD2 | many | TRBJ2-3
TGCGCCAGCAGCTTGGTCCAGGGGGAAGGCTCACCCCTCCACTTT | CASSLVQGEGSPLHF | TRBV5-1 | TRBD1 | many | TRBJ1-6
TGTGCCAGCACAGGCAGGGGGCTTGGCAATCAGCCCCAGCATTTT | CASTGRGLGNQPQHF | TRBV27 | TRBD1 | few | TRBJ1-5
TGCAGTGCTAGAAGGATCCGGGAGCTGTTTTTT | CSARRIRELFF | TRBV20-1 | - | many | TRBJ2-2
TGTGCCAGCAGCTCAGCCGGGGGCAACGGTTTTACTGAAGCTTTCTTT | CASSSAGGNGFTEAFF | TRBV7-9 | - | many | TRBJ1-1
TGCGCCAGCAGCGAGGTCGGGACAGGCAACAATGAGCAGTTCTTC | CASSEVGTGNNEQFF | TRBV5-1 | TRBD1 | - | TRBJ2-1
TGTGCCAGCAGCTTTGGGGCTAGGGGACTAGCGGGGGGCTACAATGAGCAGTTCTTC | CASSFGARGLAGGYNEQFF | TRBV3-1 | TRBD2 | - | TRBJ2-1
TGTGCCAGCAGTCCTCGGGGAAGTGGTGATGAAAAACTGTTTTTT | CASSPRGSGDEKLFF | TRBV2 | - | many | TRBJ1-4
TGTGCCAGCAGAGCCGACGGGAACACCGGGGAGCTGTTTTTT | CASRADGNTGELFF | TRBV6-5 | - | many | TRBJ2-2
TGTGCCATCAGGGACCCGGGGGGGGGCTACGAGCAGTACTTC | CAIRDPGGGYEQYF | TRBV10-3 | TRBD2 | many | TRBJ2-7
TGTGCCAGCAGCGTACGTCCGGGGGTCCGGAATGGCTACACCTTC | CASSVRPGVRNGYTF | TRBV9 | - | - | TRBJ1-2
TGTGCCAGCAGTGTACAAGACCGGACCTCTGATGAGCAGTTCTTC | CASSVQDRTSDEQFF | TRBV6-1 | - | few | TRBJ2-1
TGTGCCAGCAGAAGGCGGGGGTCCTCCTACAATGAGCAGTTCTTC | CASRRRGSSYNEQFF | TRBV28 | TRBD2 | many | TRBJ2-1
TGTGCCAGCAGCCACCTCAGAGCGGGGGGCGGGGGGACCCAGTACTTC | CASSHLRAGGGGTQYF | TRBV27 | TRBD2 | few | TRBJ2-5
TGTGCCAGCAGTGAAGACTTCAATGAGCAGTTCTTC | CASSEDFNEQFF | TRBV25-1 | - | many | TRBJ2-1
TGTGCCAGCAGTTTGAGATCTAACTATGGCTACACCTTC | CASSLRSNYGYTF | TRBV27 | - | many | TRBJ1-2
TGTGCCAGCAGCTTAGCACTCACCGGGGAGCTGTTTTTT | CASSLALTGELFF | TRBV6-2/TRBV6-3 | - | many | TRBJ2-2
TGTGCCAGCAGCTTAGAAGCCCTAGCGGCTGAAGAGACCCAGTACTTC | CASSLEALAAEETQYF | TRBV7-8 | TRBD2 | many | TRBJ2-5
TGCAGCGTTGAAGATCCACAGGCAGCCTACGAGCAGTACTTC | CSVEDPQAAYEQYF | TRBV29-1 | - | many | TRBJ2-7
TGTGCCAGCAGCTGGGACAGAGGATATCAGCCCCAGCATTTT | CASSWDRGYQPQHF | TRBV5-6 | TRBD1 | many | TRBJ1-5
TGTGCCAGCTCACACGGGACGAGCTCCTACGAGCAGTACTTC | CASSHGTSSYEQYF | TRBV18 | - | - | TRBJ2-7
TGTGCCAGCAGTTACTCTGACGACGGCTATGGCTACACCTTC | CASSYSDDGYGYTF | TRBV6-5 | - | many | TRBJ1-2
TGTGCCAGCAGTTCGGACAGTACCGAAGCTTTCTTT | CASSSDSTEAFF | TRBV12-3/TRBV12-4 | - | many | TRBJ1-1
TGTGCCAGCAGGCCCCCGAGGCGCGGGAGTTCCTATGGCTACACCTTC | CASRPPRRGSSYGYTF | TRBV7-9 | - | many | TRBJ1-2
TGCAGTGCTAGAGATGTGAAGAGCACAGATACGCAGTATTTT | CSARDVKSTDTQYF | TRBV20-1 | - | many | TRBJ2-3
TGTGCCAGCAGAAACGGGGCTGGCGAGACCCAGTACTTC | CASRNGAGETQYF | TRBV27 | - | many | TRBJ2-5
TGTGCCAGCAGTTTCCACCCCACTAGCGGGGGCGCAGATACGCAGTATTTT | CASSFHPTSGGADTQYF | TRBV27 | TRBD2 | - | TRBJ2-3
TGCGCCAGCAGCTTGGGAGGGGAAGCCTACAATGAGCAGTTCTTC | CASSLGGEAYNEQFF | TRBV5-1 | - | many | TRBJ2-1
TGCGCCAGCAGCTCACAGGGGTACTATGGCTACACCTTC | CASSSQGYYGYTF | TRBV5-1 | TRBD1 | - | TRBJ1-2
TGTGCCACCAGTGATGACAGGGCCCCGAACACCGGGGAGCTGTTTTTT | CATSDDRAPNTGELFF | TRBV24-1 | TRBD1 | - | TRBJ2-2
TGTGCCAGCAGCCGACTAGTTTGGGAGCTGTTTTTT | CASSRLVWELFF | TRBV6-2/TRBV6-3 | - | - | TRBJ2-2
TGTGCCAGCAGCTTAGTAGTCGGGGGCTCTGGAAACACCATATATTTT | CASSLVVGGSGNTIYF | TRBV7-8 | - | - | TRBJ1-3
TGTGCCACCAGCAGGGGGACAGGTGTAGCCTACGAGCAGTACTTC | CATSRGTGVAYEQYF | TRBV15 | TRBD1 | - | TRBJ2-7
TGTGCCAGCAGTTTAGGTGGGCGGTCTATGGGTGAGCAGTTCTTC | CASSLGGRSMGEQFF | TRBV12-3/TRBV12-4 | - | many | TRBJ2-1
TGTGCCAGCAGCTTCAATTCGAATGAGCAGTTCTTC | CASSFNSNEQFF | TRBV11-3 | - | many | TRBJ2-1